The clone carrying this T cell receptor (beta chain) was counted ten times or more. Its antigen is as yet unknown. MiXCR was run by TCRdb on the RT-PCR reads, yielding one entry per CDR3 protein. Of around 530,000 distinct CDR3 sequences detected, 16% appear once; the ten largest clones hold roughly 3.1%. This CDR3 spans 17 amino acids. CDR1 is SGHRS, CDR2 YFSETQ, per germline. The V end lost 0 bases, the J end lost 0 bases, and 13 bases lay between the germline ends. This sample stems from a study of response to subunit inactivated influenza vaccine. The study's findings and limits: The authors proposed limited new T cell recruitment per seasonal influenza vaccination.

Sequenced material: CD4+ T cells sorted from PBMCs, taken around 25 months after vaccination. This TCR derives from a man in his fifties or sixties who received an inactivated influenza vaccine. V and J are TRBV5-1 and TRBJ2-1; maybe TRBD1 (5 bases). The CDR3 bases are TGCGCCAGCAGCTTGGCCGTGCGACAGAGCTCCTACAATGAGCAGTTCTTC. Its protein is CASSLAVRQSSYNEQFF. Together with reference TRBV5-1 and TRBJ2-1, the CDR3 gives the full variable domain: KAGVTQTPRYLIKTRGQQVTLSCSPISGHRSVSWYQQTPGQGLQFLFEYFSETQRNKGNFPGRFSGRQFSNSRSEMNVSTLELGDSALYLCASSLAVRQSSYNEQFFGPGTRLTVL.